This T cell receptor beta chain comes out of a study of OX40 agonist ivuxolimab in advanced cancers. This clone was detected a few times. Generated by immunoSEQ multiplex PCR, the TCRdb table keeps only in-frame clones and is missing some. Of tens of thousands of clones in the sample, 85% to 95% were seen once. Germline loops: CDR1 SGHAT, CDR2 FQNNGV. The CDR3 has 16 amino acids. V was trimmed by 0 bases and J by 0 bases, leaving 9 bases between them. This sequence joins TRBV11-2 and TRBJ2-1, with D perhaps TRBD2 (6 bases). The sequence was collected from an adult with an advanced solid tumor such as melanoma, head and neck, liver or kidney cancer. The source was CD4+ or CD8+ T cells sorted from blood, collected in a trial of the OX40 agonist ivuxolimab. CDR3 region: CASSLDRGTSYNEQFF. The CDR3 nucleotides read TGTGCCAGCAGCTTAGATCGGGGGACCTCCTACAATGAGCAGTTCTTC.